Below, one T cell receptor (beta chain) is given with its context. Seattle-derived patients entered the study during active infection and were followed longitudinally. The sample comes from a study of blood T cell repertoires in COVID-19. As for the study in general: COVID-19 samples, acute and convalescent, were from the United States, Italy and Spain. Nucleic acid was either cDNA or gDNA, and it came from T cells, B-cell-depleted T cells, or PBMCs.

In the authors' workflow: It was from reference gene primer amplification that nucleated cell counts were estimated. Repertoires were generated with immunoSEQ multiplex PCR, while TCRdb's copy carries only in-frame clones and drops some. V, J and clone size are taken as reported in that table, and D and trimming were inferred from the DNA itself. The sample consists of about 240,000 clones, 85% to 90% of them appearing once. This TCR came from a woman in her forties or fifties with COVID-19, enrolled during active disease. Material for sequencing was peripheral blood.

CDR3 sequence: CASSFASLEETQYF. CDR3 nucleotide sequence: TGTGCCAGCAGCTTTGCTTCCCTCGAGGAGACCCAGTACTTC. V gene TRBV12-1 combines with J gene TRBJ2-5; the listed D gene, TRBD2, was not tested against the DNA. TRBV12-1 is termed a pseudogene. The CDR3 has 14 amino acids.